This TCR beta chain was sequenced during a study of blood T cell repertoires in COVID-19. The table came from immunoSEQ multiplex PCR; TCRdb's copy has only in-frame clones and leaves some out. In the table there are fewer than 350,000 clones, 85% of which are singletons. This clone appeared a few times. V was cut by 6 bases and J by 5 bases, with 13 bases left in between. The CDR3 length is 13 residues. Germline V CDR1 and CDR2: MNHEY, SMNVEV (reference sequence). Sample: PBMCs or T cells enriched from blood (not recorded which). The sequence was collected from a woman aged 45-60 years who had recovered from COVID-19. V and J are TRBV27 and TRBJ1-1; unclear D gene. CDR3: CASSHEGRTEAFF. For the CDR3, the DNA is TGTGCCAGCAGCCACGAAGGGAGGACTGAAGCTTTCTTT.